This T cell receptor beta chain was sequenced during a study of PD-1 blockade in classical Hodgkin lymphoma. V was clipped by 5 bases and J by 2 bases, with 18 bases between them. Germline CDR1 SGHTA, CDR2 FQGTGA. The CDR3 length is 16 residues. Time point defined: cycle 4 day 1 (C4D1), after 5 to 7 weeks of nivolumab. Exposure to brentuximab vedotin varied, and each patient had relapsed following autologous stem cell transplantation. Repertoires were generated with immunoSEQ multiplex PCR, while TCRdb's copy carries only in-frame clones and drops some. The sample contains 12,000 to 15,000 clones, roughly 80% of which appear only once.

This chain uses TRBV7-3 with TRBJ1-1; D may be TRBD1 (5 bases). The starting material was peripheral blood mononuclear cells (PBMCs), obtained before the fourth cycle of nivolumab. This TCR was recovered from a human donor with classical Hodgkin lymphoma. The chain's CDR3 is CASSTNRPRPNTEAFF. DNA of the CDR3: TGTGCCAGCAGCACTAACAGGCCCCGACCTAACACTGAAGCTTTCTTT.